One sample yielded the 3 T cell receptor beta chains listed below, sequenced in a study of blood T cell repertoires in COVID-19. Profiling relied on immunoSEQ multiplex PCR, and the TCRdb table lists in-frame clones only, not all of them. The sample yields approximately 490,000 clones, around 85% seen once. The sample taken for sequencing was PBMCs or T cells enriched from blood (not recorded which). Receptor source: a woman aged 60 to 75 who had recovered from COVID-19.

J is TRBJ2-2 and V is TRBV6-1; the D is unclear. Germline loops: CDR1 MNHNS, CDR2 SASEGT. Trimming left V 2 bases short and J 2 bases short, with 9 bases between. This CDR3 contains 15 residues. CDR3 DNA: TGTGCCAGCAGTGAACCACTAAAAAACACCGGGGAGCTGTTTTTT. Its translation: CASSEPLKNTGELFF.

The V call is TRBV7-6, the J call TRBJ2-3, with a tentative D call TRBD1 (6 bases). V was pared by 2 bases and J by 0 bases, with 9 bases between. Germline CDR1 is SGHVS and CDR2 is FNYEAQ. The CDR3 loop spans 15 amino acids. In DNA, the CDR3 is TGTGCCAGCAGCTTAACAGGGTTCAGCACAGATACGCAGTATTTT. This encodes CASSLTGFSTDTQYF.

The chain recombines TRBV6-5 with TRBJ2-2, with 7 bases matching TRBD2. The ends lost 6 bases at V and 3 bases at J; junction bases unmatched: 7. Germline V lookup: CDR1 MNHEY, CDR2 SVGAGI. The CDR3 is 15 amino acids. CDR3 sequence (DNA): TGTGCCAGCAGGCGGGGAGGGCGGGACACCGGGGAGCTGTTTTTT. Its protein is CASRRGGRDTGELFF.